What follows are 15 T cell receptor beta chains derived from one specimen sequenced in a study of blood T cell repertoires in COVID-19. TCRdb's copy holds only in-frame clones and misses some; the assay was immunoSEQ multiplex PCR. Among approximately 270,000 clones listed, about nine tenths were seen once. The sequenced sample was peripheral blood. All receptors derive from a man aged 40-49 years with active or convalescent COVID-19.

This rearrangement joins TRBV2 to TRBJ2-5; TRBD2 is a possible D gene (5 bases). Germline V gene sequence: CDR1 SNHLY, CDR2 FYNNEI. Trimming left V 8 bases short and J 2 bases short, with 9 bases between. CDR3 length: 12 residues. The CDR3, as DNA: TGTGCCAGCGCTGGACTGCAAGAGACCCAGTACTTC. The encoded protein is CASAGLQETQYF.

This chain links TRBV5-1 with TRBJ2-1; 9 nucleotides match TRBD2. The V gene end was trimmed by 2 bases and the J gene end by 0 bases; junction bases not matched to a gene: 6. Germline CDR1 is SGHRS and CDR2 is YFSETQ. CDR3 size: 17 residues. CDR3 bases: TGCGCCAGCAGCTTTGGGGCTAGCGGGACCTCCTACAATGAGCAGTTCTTC. Protein sequence: CASSFGASGTSYNEQFF.

The rearrangement uses TRBV28 and TRBJ2-7; TRBD2 might be the D (6 bases). The V end lost 4 bases, the J end lost 1 base, and 11 bases lay between the germline ends. This CDR3 comprises 14 residues. Germline CDR1 MDHEN, CDR2 SYDVKM. CDR3: CASSYGGPSYEQYF. The CDR3 nucleotides read TGTGCCAGCAGTTACGGGGGTCCATCCTACGAGCAGTACTTC.

Points on this clone: As the CDR3 is not closed by the conserved phenylalanine or tryptophan, this likely results from a read error. The DNA is left out, because the CDR3 cannot be placed on it with certainty; the CDR3 is given as TCRdb lists it. The CDR3 loop reads CAWSYPGQGMEFA. The genes are TRBV30 and TRBJ1-1; TRBD1 was called by the table and not checked on the DNA. 13 amino acids form the CDR3, both terminal residues included. Per the germline V gene, CDR1 is GTSNPN and CDR2 is SVGIG (reference sequence).

This rearrangement joins TRBV7-6 to TRBJ2-7; no clear D gene. The CDR3 has 17 residues. V was cut by 2 bases and J by 0 bases, with 17 bases left in between. The germline V gene has CDR1 SGHVS and CDR2 FNYEAQ. The CDR3 here is CASSLWFGQESSYEQYF. CDR3 DNA sequence: TGTGCCAGCAGCTTATGGTTTGGCCAAGAAAGCTCCTACGAGCAGTACTTC.

The chain employs TRBV15 and TRBJ1-2; D remains unclear. The CDR3 is 14 residues long. Looked up from germline, CDR1 is LNHNV and CDR2 is YYDKDF (reference sequence). The V gene lost 4 bases and the J gene lost 6 bases, with 15 bases spanning the gap. DNA of the CDR3: TGTGCCACCAGCACTCAGTCTCCCGTAAATGGCTACACCTTC. Encoded protein: CATSTQSPVNGYTF.

This chain links TRBV5-1 with TRBJ1-2; D remains unclear. The germline V gene has CDR1 SGHRS and CDR2 YFSETQ. The CDR3 loop spans 15 amino acids. V gave up 2 bases and J gave up 1 base, with 12 bases separating them. The CDR3 coding sequence is TGCGCCAGCAGCTTTACGGGGAAGGTTAACTATGGCTACACCTTC. This sequence encodes CASSFTGKVNYGYTF. Supplemented by reference TRBV5-1 and TRBJ1-2, the full variable domain reads KAGVTQTPRYLIKTRGQQVTLSCSPISGHRSVSWYQQTPGQGLQFLFEYFSETQRNKGNFPGRFSGRQFSNSRSEMNVSTLELGDSALYLCASSFTGKVNYGYTFGSGTRLTVV.

V and J are TRBV5-1 and TRBJ2-5; 13 positions agree with TRBD2. The germline gives CDR1 SGHRS, CDR2 YFSETQ. This CDR3 comprises 14 residues. With V trimmed by 1 base and J by 7 bases, 1 base remained unmatched. For the CDR3, the DNA is TGCGCCAGCAGCTTGACTAGCGGGGGGGCGACCCAGTACTTC. This codes for CASSLTSGGATQYF.

In this sample, this clone turned up a few times. The rearrangement uses TRBV7-9 and TRBJ1-3; TRBD1 is a possible D gene (5 bases). The CDR3 is 15 residues long. Germline V gene data show CDR1 as SEHNR and CDR2 as FQNEAQ (reference sequence). Trimming took off 5 bases at V and 0 bases at J, with 11 bases between the two ends. The CDR3 nucleotides read TGTGCCAGCAGCCGGGGGAGGAGCTCTGGAAACACCATATATTTT. Protein sequence: CASSRGRSSGNTIYF.

The genes are TRBV14 and TRBJ2-7; 7 bases line up with TRBD1. This CDR3 contains 15 residues. The junction had 9 bases not matched to a gene; V was cut back by 4 bases and J by 3 bases. Germline CDR1 and CDR2: SGHDN and FVKESK. The DNA of the CDR3 is TGTGCCAGCAGCCCGCTATCGACAGGGTTCTACGAGCAGTACTTC. It yields the protein CASSPLSTGFYEQYF.

The CDR3 spells CASSQGLAYEQYF. The CDR3 DNA sequence: TGTGCCAGCAGCCAAGGACTAGCCTACGAGCAGTACTTC. The chain links TRBV14 to TRBJ2-7; TRBD2 is a possible D gene (6 bases). With 1 base removed from V and 2 bases from J, the gap between germline ends came to 6 bases. The germline gives CDR1 SGHDN, CDR2 FVKESK. The CDR3 loop spans 13 amino acids.

The J gene is TRBJ2-5, the V gene TRBV5-1; possible D gene TRBD2, 5 bases. Germline V gene sequence: CDR1 SGHRS, CDR2 YFSETQ. V lost 0 bases to trimming and J lost 5 bases, with 32 bases between them. The CDR3 has 21 residues. The CDR3 nucleotides read TGCGCCAGCAGCTTGGAACCTCTCTCGGCGGGTAGTTTTAGTTTTCGTGAGACCCAGTACTTC. Translated, it gives CASSLEPLSAGSFSFRETQYF.

The gene calls are TRBV7-3 and TRBJ2-2; the match to TRBD2 covers 9 bases. With 5 bases clipped from V and 4 bases from J, the junction kept 11 bases outside the gene matches. CDR1 SGHTA and CDR2 FQGTGA come from the germline V gene. The CDR3 sequence is 17 residues long. The CDR3 loop is CASSPAGGLRTTGELFF. The CDR3 nucleotides read TGTGCCAGCAGCCCAGCGGGGGGCCTCCGAACCACCGGGGAGCTGTTTTTT.

The V gene is TRBV5-1, the J gene TRBJ2-1, with TRBD1 matching over 8 bases. CDR3 size: 14 residues. The V gene's germline CDR1 is SGHRS and CDR2 YFSETQ. After removal of 4 bases from V and 5 bases from J, the junction contained 5 bases not matched to a gene. CDR3 residues: CASSAPTGDNEQFF. CDR3 sequence (DNA): TGCGCCAGCAGCGCGCCGACAGGGGACAATGAGCAGTTCTTC.

The chain carries TRBV5-1 and TRBJ2-5, with TRBD1 identical over 7 bases. The V and J ends lost 2 bases and 4 bases, in that order; junction bases with no gene match: 11. Germline CDR1 is SGHRS and CDR2 is YFSETQ. This CDR3 contains 16 residues. The CDR3 DNA reads TGCGCCAGCAGCTTACCCCCGACAGGGAACTTAGAGACCCAGTACTTC. This sequence encodes CASSLPPTGNLETQYF.